This TCR beta chain appears in the sequencing data of a study of shared clonotypes between healthy human individuals. The V end lost 6 bases, the J end lost 3 bases, and 11 bases lay between the germline ends. Germline V gives CDR1 SQVTM, CDR2 ANQGSEA. This CDR3 is built from 12 residues. Data came from immunoSEQ multiplex PCR; TCRdb stores just in-frame clones and leaves some out. This table holds 1,400,000 or so clones, approximately 98.5% found once. This TCR came from a man in his thirties or forties in good health. The chain is built from TRBV29-1 and TRBJ1-2, with D possibly matching TRBD1 (5 bases). Sequenced: naive CD4+ T cells sorted from blood. The subset was: CD45RA+ positively selected. CDR3 coding DNA: TGCAGCGTCCAGACAGAATACTATGGCTACACCTTC. Its translation: CSVQTEYYGYTF. Together with reference TRBV29-1 and TRBJ1-2, the CDR3 gives the full variable domain: SAVISQKPSRDICQRGTSLTIQCQVDSQVTMMFWYRQQPGQSLTLIATANQGSEATYESGFVIDKFPISRPNLTFSTLTVSNMSPEDSSIYLCSVQTEYYGYTFGSGTRLTVV.